This T cell receptor (beta chain) comes out of a study of CD8+CD57+ T cells in acquired aplastic anemia. Study-level background: Each DNA sample taken from sorted CD4+ and CD8+ cells came to around 3.4 ug on average. The study, taken as a whole, reports: Researchers reported that CD8+ Simpson's diversity was not significantly different in patients versus controls. About 29 sequences, all CD8+ CDR3, were shared between patients and controls.

With respect to this clonotype: Its specificity is unknown.

Whoever was chosen for sequencing had shown CD8+CD57+ cell expansion by flow cytometry. Severe acquired aplastic anemia was the diagnosis recorded for all patients. TCR beta VDJ and CDR3 profiles were obtained from a genomic DNA template. From the reads, TCRdb called clonotypes with MiXCR, one entry per CDR3 protein. The repertoire holds roughly 120,000 distinct CDR3 sequences, with under 60% as singletons. V dropped 7 bases and J dropped 1; count of bases not matched to a gene: 4. The CDR3 runs 13 residues. The germline V gene encodes CDR1 SGHVS and CDR2 FNYEAQ. The V gene is TRBV7-6, the J gene TRBJ2-7, with 7 bases that match TRBD1. The sample comprised sorted CD4+, CD8+, or CD8+CD57+ T cells (not recorded which) from PBMCs. This TCR was recovered from a human donor with aplastic anemia. The CDR3 nucleotides are TGTGCCAGCATGGGGACAGCGTCCTACGAGCAGTACTTC. The encoded protein is CASMGTASYEQYF.